There are many counts of the clone carrying this TCR beta chain. The CDR3 is 17 amino acids. V gave up 1 base and J gave up 0 bases, with 14 bases separating them. From germline, CDR1 is SGHTA and CDR2 FQGTGA. The data were obtained in a study of T cells in Graves' hyperthyroidism and ophthalmopathy. The TCR beta CDR3 regions underwent amplification using RNA transcripts as the source. HTBI primers were the set used in a first-round RT-PCR of the TCR CDR3. TCRdb passed the multiplex PCR reads through MiXCR, listing each CDR3 protein once. The table has 350,000 or so distinct CDR3 sequences, 15% to 20% seen once.

Material for sequencing was blood. J is TRBJ2-3 and V is TRBV7-3, with a tentative D call TRBD2 (6 bases). This TCR came from a woman between 50 and 59 years old with Graves' hyperthyroidism. CDR3 in amino acids: CASSLNPAGTSTDTQYF. The CDR3 coding sequence is TGTGCCAGCAGCTTAAACCCGGCAGGGACTAGCACAGATACGCAGTATTTT. Full variable domain (remainder filled in from reference TRBV7-3 and TRBJ2-3): GAGVSQTPSNKVTEKGKYVELRCDPISGHTALYWYRQSLGQGPEFLIYFQGTGAADDSGLPNDRFFAVRPEGSVSTLKIQRTERGDSAVYLCASSLNPAGTSTDTQYFGPGTRLTVL.